The 7 T cell receptor beta chains below were found in one sample sequenced in a study of blood T cell repertoires in COVID-19. Sequencing used immunoSEQ multiplex PCR; TCRdb keeps in-frame clones, though not all of them. The sample yields roughly 150,000 clones, around four fifths seen once. The sequenced sample was peripheral blood. These receptors were collected from a woman aged 70-85 years who had recovered from COVID-19.

This clone was observed once. J is TRBJ2-5 and V is TRBV4-2; TRBD2 matches 9 bases. Germline CDR1 is LGHNA and CDR2 is YNFKEQ. The V and J ends lost 1 base and 1 base, in that order; junction bases with no gene match: 7. There are 17 residues in the CDR3. The CDR3 bases are TGTGCCAGCAGCCAAGGGGGGTCGACTAGCGGCCAAGAGACCCAGTACTTC. It translates to CASSQGGSTSGQETQYF.

This clone was observed a single time. V gene TRBV29-1 combines with J gene TRBJ2-1, with D tentatively TRBD2 (6 bases). Germline CDR1 and CDR2: SQVTM and ANQGSEA. Trimming removed 6 bases at V and 5 bases at J, with 20 bases between. The CDR3 spans 15 residues. The CDR3 coding sequence is TGCAGCGTCACTCGTGTGGCGGGACCGAACAATGAGCAGTTCTTC. Translating it yields CSVTRVAGPNNEQFF.

The chain has TRBV19 and TRBJ2-1, with 8 bases that match TRBD2. The CDR3 is 16 residues long. The ends lost 1 base at V and 1 base at J; junction bases unmatched: 3. The germline V gene encodes CDR1 LNHDA and CDR2 SQIVND (reference sequence). The CDR3 here is CASSIVRGGSYNEQFF. The CDR3, as DNA: TGTGCCAGTAGTATAGTGCGCGGGGGGTCCTACAATGAGCAGTTCTTC.

This chain links TRBV27 with TRBJ1-6; 7 bases match TRBD1. This CDR3 has 15 amino acids. CDR1 MNHEY and CDR2 SMNVEV come from the germline V gene (reference sequence). Trimming removed 2 bases from V and 7 bases from J; junction bases left unmatched: 5. As DNA, the CDR3 is TGTGCCAGCAGTTTAGTGGGGACAGCCAATTCACCCCTCCACTTT. This sequence encodes CASSLVGTANSPLHF.

As to this clone: This specimen includes other DNA sequences encoding the same CDR3. The CDR3 here is CASSPASGNQPQHF. DNA for the CDR3: TGTGCCAGCAGCCCCGCCTCGGGGAATCAGCCCCAGCATTTT. The V call is TRBV7-9, the J call TRBJ1-5; the D is unclear. V lost 5 bases and J 4 bases, leaving 12 bases between the germline ends. Germline V lookup: CDR1 SEHNR, CDR2 FQNEAQ (reference sequence). This CDR3 has 14 residues.

Only a few counts were recorded for this clone. The chain carries TRBV7-3 and TRBJ2-1; 7 positions match TRBD2. Germline values: CDR1 SGHTA, CDR2 FQGTGA. With V trimmed by 3 bases and J by 12 bases, 2 bases remained unmatched. The CDR3 runs to 11 residues. DNA for the CDR3: TGTGCCAGCAGCTTCGGGGGGACGCAGTTCTTC. Residues: CASSFGGTQFF. The whole variable domain, remainder taken from reference TRBV7-3 and TRBJ2-1, is GAGVSQTPSNKVTEKGKYVELRCDPISGHTALYWYRQSLGQGPEFLIYFQGTGAADDSGLPNDRFFAVRPEGSVSTLKIQRTERGDSAVYLCASSFGGTQFFGPGTRLTVL.

The gene calls are TRBV12-3 or TRBV12-4 and TRBJ1-1, with a weak D call TRBD1 (6 bases). The ends were cut back, 11 bases at V and 2 bases at J, with 12 bases in the middle. This CDR3 is built from 12 residues. The CDR3 here is CASGTLNTEAFF. The DNA of the CDR3 is TGTGCCTCCGGGACACTCAACACTGAAGCTTTCTTT.